The sequence of this TCR beta chain was determined in a study of T cell changes during pregnancy in multiple sclerosis. The V gene's germline CDR1 is SGHTA and CDR2 FQGNSA. The CDR3 is 16 amino acids. Between the trimmed V and J ends, which lost 5 bases and 3 bases, there was a span of 19 bases. TCRdb's table, derived via immunoSEQ multiplex PCR, lists solely in-frame clones and lacks some. The repertoire holds about 81,000 clones, with around 95% as singletons. The clonotype originates from a female donor in good health, enrolled as a control in a pregnancy study. This sample comprised peripheral blood, obtained in the third trimester of pregnancy. V gene TRBV7-2 combines with J gene TRBJ1-2, with D maybe TRBD1 (6 bases). The CDR3 DNA follows: TGTGCCAGCAGCCTAGGGTGGGGGCCAGGGTACTATGGCTACACCTTC. Its translation: CASSLGWGPGYYGYTF.